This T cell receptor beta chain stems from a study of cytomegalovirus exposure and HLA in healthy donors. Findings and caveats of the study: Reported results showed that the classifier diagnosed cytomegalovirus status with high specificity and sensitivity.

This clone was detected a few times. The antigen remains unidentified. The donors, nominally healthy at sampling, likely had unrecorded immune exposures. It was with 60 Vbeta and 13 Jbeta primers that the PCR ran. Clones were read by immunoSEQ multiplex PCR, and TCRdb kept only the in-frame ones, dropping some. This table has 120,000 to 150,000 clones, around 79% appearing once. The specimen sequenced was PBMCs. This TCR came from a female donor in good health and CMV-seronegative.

The CDR3 here is CASSSQVGNTEAFF. The CDR3 DNA follows: TGTGCCAGCAGCTCTCAGGTGGGGAACACTGAAGCTTTCTTT. The chain joins TRBV5-4 to TRBJ1-1; D unresolved. The CDR3 is 14 residues long. The V end was cut by 3 bases, the J end by 1 base, with 10 bases between. Germline CDR1 is SGHNT and CDR2 is YYREEE (reference sequence).